This TCR beta chain was sequenced during a study of blood T cell repertoires in COVID-19. Study at large: Material from acute and convalescent COVID-19 was sourced from the United States, Italy and Spain.

Enrollees, about 18 to 89 years old, lived in about two dozen US areas. Germline assignment: CDR1 LGHNT and CDR2 FRNRAP. Trimming took 6 bases from V and 0 from J, leaving 6 bases between them. There are 13 residues in the CDR3. Original handling: Nucleated cell number was recorded as an estimate derived from reference gene primer amplification. Only in-frame clones appear in the TCRdb table, and some are missing; sequencing was by immunoSEQ multiplex PCR. V, J and clone size were drawn from that table, and D and trimming were deduced from the DNA. The profile shows approximately 82,000 clones, 80% to 90% of them singletons.

The sequence was obtained from a woman aged 45-65 years with acute COVID-19. This sequence joins TRBV12-5 and TRBJ1-5; D is uncertain. Material for sequencing was PBMCs or T cells enriched from blood (not recorded which). The chain's CDR3 is CASGADSNQPQHF. In DNA, the CDR3 is TGTGCTAGTGGCGCAGATAGCAATCAGCCCCAGCATTTT.